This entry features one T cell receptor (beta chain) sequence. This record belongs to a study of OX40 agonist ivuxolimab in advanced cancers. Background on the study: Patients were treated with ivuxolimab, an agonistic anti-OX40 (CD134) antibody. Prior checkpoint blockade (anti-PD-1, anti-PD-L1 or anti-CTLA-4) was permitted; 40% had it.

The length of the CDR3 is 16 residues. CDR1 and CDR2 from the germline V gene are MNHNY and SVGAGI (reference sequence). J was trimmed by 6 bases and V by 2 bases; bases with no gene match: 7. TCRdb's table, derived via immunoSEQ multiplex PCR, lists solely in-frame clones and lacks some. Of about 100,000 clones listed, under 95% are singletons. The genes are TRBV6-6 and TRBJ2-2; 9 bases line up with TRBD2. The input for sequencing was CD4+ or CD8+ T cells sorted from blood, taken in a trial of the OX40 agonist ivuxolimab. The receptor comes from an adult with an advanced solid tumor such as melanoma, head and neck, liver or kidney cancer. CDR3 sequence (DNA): TGTGCCAGCAGTTACACTAAAGCGGGAGGCCCCGGGGAGCTGTTTTTT. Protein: CASSYTKAGGPGELFF.